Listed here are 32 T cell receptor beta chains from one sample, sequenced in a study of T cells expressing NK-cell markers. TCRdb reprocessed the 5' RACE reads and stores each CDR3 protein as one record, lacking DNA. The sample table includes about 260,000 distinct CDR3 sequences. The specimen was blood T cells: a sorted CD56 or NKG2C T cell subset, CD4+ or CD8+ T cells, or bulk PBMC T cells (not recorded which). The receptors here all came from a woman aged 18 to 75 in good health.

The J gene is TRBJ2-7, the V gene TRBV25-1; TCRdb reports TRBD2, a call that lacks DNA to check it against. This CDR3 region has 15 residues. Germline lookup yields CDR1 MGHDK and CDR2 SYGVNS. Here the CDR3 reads CASSESGTRGFEQYF.

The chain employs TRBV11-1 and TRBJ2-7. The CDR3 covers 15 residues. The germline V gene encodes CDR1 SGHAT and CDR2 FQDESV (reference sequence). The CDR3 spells CASSLESGSSDEQYF.

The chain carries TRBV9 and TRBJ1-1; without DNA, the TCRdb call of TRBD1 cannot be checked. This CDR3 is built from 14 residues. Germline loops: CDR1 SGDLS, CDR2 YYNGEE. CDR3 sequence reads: CASSGQTGNTEAFF.

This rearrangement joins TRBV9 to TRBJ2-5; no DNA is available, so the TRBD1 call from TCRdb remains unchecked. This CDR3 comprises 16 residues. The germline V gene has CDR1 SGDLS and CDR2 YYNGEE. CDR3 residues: CASSALLRGIGETQYF.

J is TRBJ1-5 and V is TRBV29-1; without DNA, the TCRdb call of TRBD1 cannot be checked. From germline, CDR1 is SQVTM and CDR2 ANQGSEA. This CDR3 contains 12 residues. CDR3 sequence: CSVLQGNQPQHF.

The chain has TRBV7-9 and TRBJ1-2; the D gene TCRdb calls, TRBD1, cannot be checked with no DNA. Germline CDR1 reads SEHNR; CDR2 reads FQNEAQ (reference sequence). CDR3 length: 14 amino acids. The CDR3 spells CASSTTGHVWGYTF.

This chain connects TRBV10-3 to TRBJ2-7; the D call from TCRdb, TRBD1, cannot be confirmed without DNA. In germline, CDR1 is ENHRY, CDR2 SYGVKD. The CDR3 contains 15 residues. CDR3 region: CAISEGGVRSYEQYF.

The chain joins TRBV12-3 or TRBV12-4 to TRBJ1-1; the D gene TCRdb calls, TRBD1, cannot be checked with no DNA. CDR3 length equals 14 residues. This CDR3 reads CASRRDSSNTEAFF.

The CDR3 here is CATSRFGGMYEQYF. The genes are TRBV15 and TRBJ2-7; TCRdb's D call, TRBD1, is unchecked because there is no DNA. CDR3 length: 14 amino acids. Per the germline V gene, CDR1 is LNHNV and CDR2 is YYDKDF (reference sequence). Full variable domain (remainder filled in from reference TRBV15 and TRBJ2-7): DAMVIQNPRYQVTQFGKPVTLSCSQTLNHNVMYWYQQKSSQAPKLLFHYYDKDFNNEADTPDNFQSRRPNTSFCFLDIRSPGLGDTAMYLCATSRFGGMYEQYFGPGTRLTVT.

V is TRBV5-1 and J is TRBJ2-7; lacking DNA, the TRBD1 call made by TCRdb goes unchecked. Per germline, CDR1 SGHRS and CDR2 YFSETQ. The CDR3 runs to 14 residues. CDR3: CASSLGDAPYEQYF.

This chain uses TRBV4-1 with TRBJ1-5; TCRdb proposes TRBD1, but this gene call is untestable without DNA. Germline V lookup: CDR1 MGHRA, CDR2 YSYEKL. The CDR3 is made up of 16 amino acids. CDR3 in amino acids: CASSQRQGGYNQPQHF.

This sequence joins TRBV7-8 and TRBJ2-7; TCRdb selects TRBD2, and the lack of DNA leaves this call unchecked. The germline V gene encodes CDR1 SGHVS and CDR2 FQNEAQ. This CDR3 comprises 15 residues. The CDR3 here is CASSTSNSAGGVQYF.

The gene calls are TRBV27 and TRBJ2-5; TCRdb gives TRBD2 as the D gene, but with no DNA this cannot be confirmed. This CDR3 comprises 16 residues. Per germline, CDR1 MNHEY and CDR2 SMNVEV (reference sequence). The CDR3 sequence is CASSPYQRETGETQYF.

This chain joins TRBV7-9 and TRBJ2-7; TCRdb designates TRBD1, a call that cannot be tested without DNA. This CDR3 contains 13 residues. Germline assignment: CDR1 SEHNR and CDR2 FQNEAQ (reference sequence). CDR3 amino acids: CASTWDGDYEQYF.

The CDR3 region is CSVDPREGTTDTQYF. The chain couples TRBV29-1 to TRBJ2-3; checking the TCRdb D call of TRBD2 is not possible without DNA. The CDR3 length is 15 residues. Germline-derived CDR1 and CDR2 are SQVTM and ANQGSEA.

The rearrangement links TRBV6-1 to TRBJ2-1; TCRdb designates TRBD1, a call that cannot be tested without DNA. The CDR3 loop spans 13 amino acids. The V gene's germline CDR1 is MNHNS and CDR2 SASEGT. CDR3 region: CASNGQGDNEQFF.

The CDR3 sequence: CASRSQGVGEQFF. This rearrangement joins TRBV7-9 to TRBJ2-1; as DNA is missing, the TRBD1 call by TCRdb cannot be tested. Germline values: CDR1 SEHNR, CDR2 FQNEAQ (reference sequence). The CDR3 is 13 amino acids.

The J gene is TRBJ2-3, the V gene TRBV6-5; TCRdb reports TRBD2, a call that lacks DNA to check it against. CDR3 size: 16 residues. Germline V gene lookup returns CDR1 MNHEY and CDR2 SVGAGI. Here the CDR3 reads CASRYLGGPSTDTQYF.

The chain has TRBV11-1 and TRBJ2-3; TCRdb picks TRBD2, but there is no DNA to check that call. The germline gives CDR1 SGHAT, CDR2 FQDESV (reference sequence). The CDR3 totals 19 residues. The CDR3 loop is CASSLGLRGLAGLSDTQYF.

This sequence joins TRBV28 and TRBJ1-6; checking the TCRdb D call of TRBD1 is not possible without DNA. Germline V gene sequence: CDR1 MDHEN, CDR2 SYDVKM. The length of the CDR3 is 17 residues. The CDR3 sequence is CASRLIRAPPYNSPLHF.

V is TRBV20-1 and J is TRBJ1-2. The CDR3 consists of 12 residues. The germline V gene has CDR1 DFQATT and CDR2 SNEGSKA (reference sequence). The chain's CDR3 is CSANTGSGGYTF.

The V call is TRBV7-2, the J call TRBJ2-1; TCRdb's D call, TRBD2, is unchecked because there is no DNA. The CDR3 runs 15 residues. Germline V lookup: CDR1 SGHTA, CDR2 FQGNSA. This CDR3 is CASSLSGSGYNEQFF.

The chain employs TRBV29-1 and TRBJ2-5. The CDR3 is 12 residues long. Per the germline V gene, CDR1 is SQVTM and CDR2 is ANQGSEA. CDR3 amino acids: CSVERFPETQYF.

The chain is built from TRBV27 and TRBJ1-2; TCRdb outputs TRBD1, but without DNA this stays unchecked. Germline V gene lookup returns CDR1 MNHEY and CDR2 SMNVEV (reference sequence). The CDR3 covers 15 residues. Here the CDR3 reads CASSRGTGGSGGYTF.

Here the CDR3 reads CASSLGVWNTQYF. The chain combines TRBV28 with TRBJ2-3. Per germline, CDR1 MDHEN and CDR2 SYDVKM. The CDR3 loop spans 13 amino acids.

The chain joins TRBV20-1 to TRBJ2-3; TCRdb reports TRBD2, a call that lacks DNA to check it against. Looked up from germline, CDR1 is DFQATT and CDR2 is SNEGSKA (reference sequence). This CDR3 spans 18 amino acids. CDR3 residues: CSARDEPGTSGSTDTQYF.

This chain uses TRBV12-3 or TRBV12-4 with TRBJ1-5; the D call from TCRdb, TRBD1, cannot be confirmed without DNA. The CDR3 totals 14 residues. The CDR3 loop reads CASSLLTGAQPQHF.

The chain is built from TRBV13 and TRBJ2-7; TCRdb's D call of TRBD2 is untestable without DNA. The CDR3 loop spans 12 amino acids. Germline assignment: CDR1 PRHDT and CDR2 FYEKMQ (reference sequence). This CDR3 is CASSQTGTSVYF.

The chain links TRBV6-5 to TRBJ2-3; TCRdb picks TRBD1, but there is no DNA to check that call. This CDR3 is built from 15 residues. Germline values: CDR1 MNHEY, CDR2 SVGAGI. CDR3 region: CASSYQGAGTDTQYF.

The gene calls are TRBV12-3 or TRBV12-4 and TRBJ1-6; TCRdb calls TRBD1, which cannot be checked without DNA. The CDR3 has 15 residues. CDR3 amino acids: CASSPGGRINSPLHF.

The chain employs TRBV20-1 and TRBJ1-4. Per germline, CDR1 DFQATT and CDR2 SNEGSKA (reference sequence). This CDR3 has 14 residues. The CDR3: CSARDQGSNEKLFF.

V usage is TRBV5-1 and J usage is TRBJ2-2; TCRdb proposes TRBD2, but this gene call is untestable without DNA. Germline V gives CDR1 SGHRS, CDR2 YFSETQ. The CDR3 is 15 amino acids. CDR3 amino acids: CASSPLAGTTGELFF.